The following is a T cell receptor beta chain sequence with its context. This sample is part of a study of T-cell reconstitution after alpha-beta-depleted transplantation in children. Unique molecular identifiers were incorporated into the prepared TCRbeta library. TCRdb redid the calling of the PCR reads with MiXCR, one entry per CDR3 protein. The sample comprises roughly 500,000 distinct CDR3 sequences, about a sixth of which are singletons, and 3% to 3.5% rests with the top ten. This TCR came from a human donor who donated a stem cell graft to a child with acute lymphoblastic leukemia. The input for sequencing was PBMCs from the stem cell graft donor, taken from the stem cell graft.

CDR3 bases: TGTGCCAGCAGCTCCGGGTCCACGGGGAATGAGCAGTTCTTC. The encoded protein is CASSSGSTGNEQFF. The rearrangement links TRBV6-1 to TRBJ2-1, with D maybe TRBD2 (5 bases). V lost 6 bases and J lost 7, with 16 bases in between. This CDR3 is 14 amino acids long. Germline assignment: CDR1 MNHNS and CDR2 SASEGT.